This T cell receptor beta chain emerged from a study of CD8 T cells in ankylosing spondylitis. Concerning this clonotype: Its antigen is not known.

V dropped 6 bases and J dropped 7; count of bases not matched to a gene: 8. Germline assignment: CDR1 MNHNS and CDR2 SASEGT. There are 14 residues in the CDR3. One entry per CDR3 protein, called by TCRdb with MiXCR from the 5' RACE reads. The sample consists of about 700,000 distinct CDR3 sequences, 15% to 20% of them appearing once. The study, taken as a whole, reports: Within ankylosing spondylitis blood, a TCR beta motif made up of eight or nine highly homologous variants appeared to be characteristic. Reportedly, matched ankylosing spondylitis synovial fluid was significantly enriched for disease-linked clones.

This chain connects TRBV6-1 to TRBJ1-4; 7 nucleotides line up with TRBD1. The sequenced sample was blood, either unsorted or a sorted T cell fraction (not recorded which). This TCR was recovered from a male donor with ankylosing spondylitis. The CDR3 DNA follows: TGTGCCAGCAGCCGCGACAGGGATCGTGAAAAACTGTTTTTT. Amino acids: CASSRDRDREKLFF.